Below are 15 T cell receptor beta chains sequenced from a single sample in a study of lung T cells in sarcoidosis with Löfgren's syndrome. TCRdb reprocessed the reads with MiXCR, giving one entry per CDR3 protein. The sample consists of 60,000 to 65,000 distinct CDR3 sequences, 21% of them appearing once. Material for sequencing was CD4+ T cells from PBMCs. All receptors derive from a human donor with sarcoidosis (Löfgren's syndrome or another form), or a control subject (not recorded which).

This clonotype occurred many times. The V and J genes are TRBV7-8 and TRBJ1-4; D not resolved. This CDR3 is built from 14 residues. Trimming cost V 3 bases and J 5 bases, with 10 bases left between them. In germline, CDR1 is SGHVS, CDR2 FQNEAQ. CDR3 sequence reads: CASSLKSLNEKLFF. The CDR3 DNA follows: TGTGCCAGCAGCTTGAAAAGCCTCAATGAAAAACTGTTTTTT.

The chain is built from TRBV29-1 and TRBJ2-3; 7 bases align to TRBD1. The germline gives CDR1 SQVTM, CDR2 ANQGSEA. V lost 6 bases and J lost 0; bases outside the gene matches: 12. The CDR3 is 16 amino acids. The CDR3 spells CSVRGQAHTSTDTQYF. CDR3 DNA: TGCAGCGTCCGCGGACAGGCCCATACTAGCACAGATACGCAGTATTTT.

This clonotype was observed many times. The chain uses TRBV28 and TRBJ2-7; TRBD1 aligns across 9 bases. V was pared by 5 bases and J by 4 bases, with 9 bases of the junction left unmatched. The CDR3 has 15 amino acids. Germline loops: CDR1 MDHEN, CDR2 SYDVKM. In DNA, the CDR3 is TGTGCCAGCAGTCCTACAGGGGGCCAGTTATACGAGCAGTACGTC. Translated: CASSPTGGQLYEQYV.

This clonotype was counted ten times or more. The V call is TRBV6-1, the J call TRBJ1-1, with 7 bases aligning to TRBD1. Germline V CDR1 and CDR2: MNHNS, SASEGT. J was trimmed by 0 bases and V by 5 bases; bases with no gene match: 12. The CDR3 is 17 amino acids. Written as DNA, the CDR3 is TGTGCCAGCAGTTTACGCACAGGGGCAATCTTGAACACTGAAGCTTTCTTT. Translating gives CASSLRTGAILNTEAFF.

Regarding this clonotype: A much larger clone is a single base away; this may be a read error. V and J are TRBV7-2 and TRBJ2-3, with 7 bases lining up with TRBD1. The trim removed 5 bases at V and 2 bases at J, leaving 7 bases unmatched. This CDR3 has 15 amino acids. Germline CDR1 and CDR2: SGHTA and FQGNSA. The chain's CDR3 is CASSRDSRFTDTQYF. CDR3 sequence (DNA): TGTGCCAGCAGCCGGGACAGCCGGTTCACAGATACGCAGTATTTT.

This clonotype was picked up many times. V usage is TRBV6-1 and J usage is TRBJ2-1; 8 bases are a match to TRBD2. Germline V gives CDR1 MNHNS, CDR2 SASEGT. V shed 7 bases and J 7 bases; nucleotides not matched to a gene: 12. The CDR3 has 15 amino acids. The chain's CDR3 is CASKKAGGSGNEQFF. CDR3 coding DNA: TGTGCCAGCAAGAAGGCGGGGGGAAGTGGGAATGAGCAGTTCTTC.

The gene calls are TRBV11-2 and TRBJ1-5; 7 nucleotides align to TRBD1. CDR1 and CDR2 (germline): SGHAT, FQNNGV. CDR3 length: 12 amino acids. V lost 5 bases to trimming and J lost 5 bases; unmatched junction nucleotides: 0. CDR3 residues: CASSQGDQPQHF. DNA of the CDR3: TGTGCCAGCAGCCAGGGGGATCAGCCCCAGCATTTT.

This clonotype was seen many times. The chain couples TRBV25-1 to TRBJ2-3; D gene uncertain. V lost 3 bases to trimming and J lost 6 bases, with 13 bases between them. From germline, CDR1 is MGHDK and CDR2 SYGVNS. The CDR3 is made up of 14 amino acids. This chain's CDR3 is CASSDPLRTDTQYF. The CDR3 coding sequence is TGTGCCAGCAGTGACCCCTTGAGGACCGATACGCAGTATTTT. The full variable domain, rest sourced from reference TRBV25-1 and TRBJ2-3, is EADIYQTPRYLVIGTGKKITLECSQTMGHDKMYWYQQDPGMELHLIHYSYGVNSTEKGDLSSESTVSRIRTEHFPLTLESARPSHTSQYLCASSDPLRTDTQYFGPGTRLTVL.

Ten or more counts support this clonotype. The chain combines TRBV28 with TRBJ1-2; 9 positions agree with TRBD1. J lost 4 bases, V lost 3 bases, and 6 bases had no gene match. CDR1 is MDHEN, CDR2 SYDVKM, per germline. The length of the CDR3 is 15 residues. CDR3 bases: TGTGCCAGCAGTTTTGGACGGACAGGGGCCTATGGCTACACCTTC. It translates to CASSFGRTGAYGYTF.

As concerns this clonotype: This may be a read error, as it is one base from a much larger clone. The rearrangement joins TRBV6-1 to TRBJ1-5; possibly TRBD1 for D (6 bases). From germline, CDR1 is MNHNS and CDR2 SASEGT. The CDR3 loop spans 15 amino acids. CDR3 in amino acids: CASSERGQNNRPQHF. CDR3 DNA sequence: TGTGCCAGCAGTGAGCGGGGGCAGAACAATCGGCCCCAGCATTTT.

This clonotype was found a few times. The chain carries TRBV29-1 and TRBJ2-1; maybe TRBD2 (6 bases). Germline loops: CDR1 SQVTM, CDR2 ANQGSEA. Trimming pared 5 bases from V and 9 bases from J, leaving 23 bases between. The CDR3 consists of 15 residues. The CDR3 loop is CSVNPWPQGGSEQFF. Written as DNA, the CDR3 is TGCAGCGTTAACCCGTGGCCCCAAGGAGGGAGTGAGCAGTTCTTC.

This clonotype turned up a few times. The CDR3 coding sequence is TGTGCCAGCAGCACTACCCCCGGGACAGGGGGTACTGGGGCCAACGTCCTGACTTTC. This encodes CASSTTPGTGGTGANVLTF. This chain links TRBV7-6 with TRBJ2-6, with TRBD1 matching over 11 bases. J gave up 2 bases and V 5 bases, and 11 bases lay outside the gene matches. Germline-derived CDR1 and CDR2 are SGHVS and FNYEAQ. This CDR3 contains 19 residues.

The sample holds many counts of this clonotype. This chain uses TRBV27 with TRBJ1-1; weak D call: TRBD1 (5 bases). Trimming left V 5 bases short and J 1 base short, with 11 bases between. Germline CDR1 is MNHEY and CDR2 is SMNVEV (reference sequence). There are 14 residues in the CDR3. CDR3 DNA: TGTGCCAGCAGTCCCCTCGGACAGAACACTGAAGCTTTCTTT. Translating gives CASSPLGQNTEAFF.

This clonotype was recorded many times. The gene calls are TRBV11-2 and TRBJ2-3; a possible D gene is TRBD2 (6 bases). This CDR3 contains 15 residues. V shed 5 bases and J shed 1 base, with 13 bases lying between them. CDR1 SGHAT and CDR2 FQNNGV come from the germline V gene. The DNA for the CDR3 is TGTGCCAGCAGCCCCCGCGGGACTCGCACAGATACGCAGTATTTT. It translates to CASSPRGTRTDTQYF.

This clonotype was observed a handful of times. This chain uses TRBV29-1 with TRBJ1-2; 7 nucleotides align to TRBD1. Germline CDR1 and CDR2: SQVTM and ANQGSEA. CDR3 length: 13 amino acids. Unmatched junction bases numbered 6, after V lost 4 bases and J lost 4 bases. CDR3 DNA sequence: TGCAGCGTTGGTCAGGGGGATTTCTATGGCTACACCTTC. Translated: CSVGQGDFYGYTF.